These 22 T cell receptor beta chains share one sample of origin, sequenced in a study of T cell responses to AZD1222 COVID-19 vaccine. The repertoire was sequenced with immunoSEQ multiplex PCR; TCRdb's copy has only in-frame clones and lacks some. The data hold approximately 150,000 clones, with under 95% observed a single time. The sequenced sample was peripheral blood, obtained on day 0 of MenACWY control vaccination. These TCRs come from an adult in good health.

V is TRBV6-1 and J is TRBJ2-3; no clear D. The V and J ends lost 1 base and 0 bases respectively, with 11 bases between them. The CDR3 is 16 residues long. From germline, CDR1 is MNHNS and CDR2 SASEGT. The CDR3 DNA reads TGTGCCAGCAGTGAAGGAGTACCGTCTAGCACAGATACGCAGTATTTT. It yields the protein CASSEGVPSSTDTQYF.

This rearrangement joins TRBV5-1 to TRBJ2-1; D possibly corresponds to TRBD1 (5 bases). CDR1 is SGHRS and CDR2 is YFSETQ in the germline V gene. V was shortened by 2 bases and J by 10 bases, with 13 bases between the two germline ends. The CDR3 loop spans 13 amino acids. The CDR3, as DNA: TGCGCCAGCAGCTTCGAAAATGGGGCGGAGCAGTTCTTC. Encoded protein: CASSFENGAEQFF.

The chain has TRBV9 and TRBJ1-4; 11 bases map to TRBD1. The CDR3 loop spans 15 amino acids. Per germline, CDR1 SGDLS and CDR2 YYNGEE. Trimming cost V 4 bases and J 8 bases; bases outside gene matches: 7. The chain's CDR3 is CASSQPGQGGEKLFF. CDR3 bases: TGTGCCAGCAGCCAACCGGGACAGGGGGGAGAAAAACTGTTTTTT.

The chain recombines TRBV20-1 with TRBJ2-7; 7 nucleotides match TRBD1. The CDR3 consists of 11 residues. With 6 bases clipped from V and 3 bases from J, the junction kept 2 bases outside the gene matches. CDR1 and CDR2 from the germline V gene are DFQATT and SNEGSKA (reference sequence). CDR3 coding DNA: TGCAGTGCAGGGGGCCGCTACGAGCAGTACTTC. It translates to CSAGGRYEQYF.

J is TRBJ1-1 and V is TRBV6-4, with 7 bases matching TRBD1. The length of the CDR3 is 16 residues. The germline CDR1 and CDR2 sequences are MRHNA and SNTAGT. V trimming: 0 bases; J trimming: 4 bases; junction bases outside the gene matches: 8. The CDR3 coding sequence is TGTGCCAGCAGTGACTCCCCCCGACAGGGTATCACTGAAGCTTTCTTT. This gives the protein CASSDSPRQGITEAFF.

This chain links TRBV20-1 with TRBJ2-3; perhaps D is TRBD1 or TRBD2 (5 bases each). CDR1 is DFQATT, CDR2 SNEGSKA, per germline (reference sequence). Trimming took 3 bases from V and 9 from J, leaving 13 bases between them. This CDR3 contains 12 residues. CDR3 sequence reads: CSASERWGTQYF. CDR3 in DNA: TGCAGTGCTAGTGAGCGGTGGGGGACGCAGTATTTT.

CDR3 DNA: TGTGCCAGTAGCTCGGGAGAGTACGAGCAGTACTTC. Translation: CASSSGEYEQYF. The chain uses TRBV19 and TRBJ2-7; D is perhaps TRBD2 (6 bases). The V gene's germline CDR1 is LNHDA and CDR2 SQIVND (reference sequence). This CDR3 is 12 amino acids long. Between the trimmed V and J ends, which lost 6 bases and 4 bases, there was a span of 10 bases.

This clone has a single count. This chain links TRBV11-3 with TRBJ2-1; no firm D call. CDR1 is SGHNT, CDR2 YENEEA, per germline. This CDR3 contains 13 residues. The V and J ends lost 5 bases and 7 bases respectively, with 12 bases between them. The CDR3 region is CASSHGPGNEQFF. CDR3 nucleotides: TGTGCCAGCAGCCACGGTCCTGGGAATGAGCAGTTCTTC.

The gene calls are TRBV5-1 and TRBJ2-1; D possibly uses TRBD1 or TRBD2 (5 bases each). This CDR3 is 13 amino acids long. V was cut by 6 bases and J by 6 bases, with 13 bases left in between. CDR1 SGHRS and CDR2 YFSETQ come from the germline V gene. CDR3 in DNA: TGCGCCAGCAACTTCGGGGCTGGCAATGAGCAGTTCTTC. Its translation: CASNFGAGNEQFF.

The CDR3 nucleotides are TGCGCCAGCAGCCCACCAGCCGGGACGGGAACCTACGAGCAGTACTTC. Its translation: CASSPPAGTGTYEQYF. The chain couples TRBV5-1 to TRBJ2-7; D possibly matches TRBD1 or TRBD2 (5 bases each). Between the trimmed V and J ends, which lost 4 bases and 2 bases, there was a span of 19 bases. Germline assignment: CDR1 SGHRS and CDR2 YFSETQ. The CDR3 runs to 16 residues.

The gene calls are TRBV7-9 and TRBJ2-2, with D unresolved. The CDR3 is made up of 14 amino acids. V dropped 6 bases and J dropped 3 bases, with 11 bases sitting between them. Germline V gives CDR1 SEHNR, CDR2 FQNEAQ (reference sequence). The CDR3 protein is CASSGRSYTGELFF. The CDR3 DNA sequence: TGTGCCAGCAGTGGTAGATCCTACACCGGGGAGCTGTTTTTT.

This clone occurred a few times. The V gene is TRBV10-1, the J gene TRBJ1-5; D is uncertain. The V and J ends lost 3 bases and 7 bases respectively, with 4 bases between them. Germline CDR1 and CDR2: WNHNN and SYGVQD (reference sequence). This CDR3 has 11 amino acids. The chain's CDR3 is CASSDSQPQHF. CDR3 sequence (DNA): TGCGCCAGCAGTGACTCCCAGCCCCAGCATTTT.

CDR3 coding DNA: TGTGCCAGCAGGCAGACACAGCTGAACACTGAAGCTTTCTTT. Residues: CASRQTQLNTEAFF. The rearrangement uses TRBV7-9 and TRBJ1-1, with D hard to call. V lost 6 bases and J 0 bases, leaving 11 bases between the germline ends. Germline V CDR1 and CDR2: SEHNR, FQNEAQ (reference sequence). The CDR3 sequence is 14 residues long.

About this clone: An end of the junction differs from the germline gene, which may be a read error. The chain uses TRBV27 and TRBJ2-5; 8 bases align to TRBD1. Germline lookup yields CDR1 MNHEY and CDR2 SMNVEV (reference sequence). The CDR3 has 13 residues. The CDR3 protein is CASNGQGLNRFHF. CDR3 DNA sequence: TGTGCCAGCAACGGACAGGGACTCAATAGATTTCACTTC.

DNA for the CDR3: TGTGCCAGTAGTATCCCCCCCTTCCGTCGGCTCCAGCATTTT. It specifies CASSIPPFRRLQHF. V gene TRBV19 combines with J gene TRBJ1-5; D call uncertain. V lost 3 bases and J lost 12, with 18 bases in between. This CDR3 region has 14 residues. The germline CDR1 and CDR2 sequences are LNHDA and SQIVND (reference sequence).

J is TRBJ1-3 and V is TRBV30; D not resolved. The CDR3 sequence is 14 residues long. Trimming shortened V by 5 bases and J by 2 bases, and 13 bases separated the two germline ends. Germline CDR1 GTSNPN, CDR2 SVGIG (reference sequence). The CDR3 region is CAWARVSPGNTIYF. CDR3 bases: TGTGCCTGGGCCCGAGTTTCCCCTGGAAACACCATATATTTT.

This chain links TRBV10-3 with TRBJ1-3, with D perhaps matching TRBD1 (5 bases). Germline lookup yields CDR1 ENHRY and CDR2 SYGVKD. The CDR3 has 13 residues. Trimming stripped 8 bases from V and 2 bases from J, with 10 bases between. CDR3 loop: CAIRTTAGNTIYF. Here the CDR3 DNA reads TGTGCCATCCGGACAACGGCTGGAAACACCATATATTTT.

The genes are TRBV29-1 and TRBJ2-1, with TRBD2 as a possible D gene (6 bases). CDR3 length: 13 amino acids. Germline V gene data show CDR1 as SQVTM and CDR2 as ANQGSEA. Trimming took off 4 bases at V and 9 bases at J, with 16 bases between the two ends. The CDR3 here is CSVVMAPGGEQFF. In DNA form, the CDR3 reads TGCAGCGTTGTAATGGCCCCCGGGGGTGAGCAGTTCTTC.

This clone turned up a few times. The chain has TRBV5-1 and TRBJ1-2, with 7 bases aligning to TRBD1. The CDR3 is made up of 16 amino acids. The germline CDR1 and CDR2 sequences are SGHRS and YFSETQ. J lost 4 bases, V lost 0 bases, and 9 bases had no gene match. In DNA form, the CDR3 reads TGCGCCAGCAGCTTGGAGGTGGCAGGGGGTGGCTATGGCTACACCTTC. Its translation: CASSLEVAGGGYGYTF. Based on the CDR3 plus reference TRBV5-1 and TRBJ1-2, the full variable domain is KAGVTQTPRYLIKTRGQQVTLSCSPISGHRSVSWYQQTPGQGLQFLFEYFSETQRNKGNFPGRFSGRQFSNSRSEMNVSTLELGDSALYLCASSLEVAGGGYGYTFGSGTRLTVV.

This chain joins TRBV9 and TRBJ1-4; no clear D. This CDR3 has 15 amino acids. Germline V gene lookup returns CDR1 SGDLS and CDR2 YYNGEE. The V gene lost 3 bases and the J gene lost 5 bases, with 14 bases spanning the gap. Here the CDR3 DNA reads TGTGCCAGCAGCGCCAACGGACCGGTCAATGAAAAACTGTTTTTT. As protein: CASSANGPVNEKLFF.

The chain has TRBV19 and TRBJ1-4; 7 bases fit TRBD1. The CDR3 length is 14 residues. With 4 bases clipped from V and 5 bases from J, the junction kept 4 bases outside the gene matches. CDR1 is LNHDA, CDR2 SQIVND, per germline (reference sequence). The CDR3 sequence: CASSRGTDNEKLFF. DNA for the CDR3: TGTGCCAGTAGTAGAGGGACAGACAATGAAAAACTGTTTTTT.

V is TRBV19 and J is TRBJ2-2, with TRBD2 matching over 11 bases. This CDR3 region has 14 residues. V was clipped by 8 bases and J by 3 bases; unmatched bases: 2. From germline, CDR1 is LNHDA and CDR2 SQIVND (reference sequence). The DNA for the CDR3 is TGTGCCAGTTCGGGACTAGCGGACACCGGGGAGCTGTTTTTT. Translated: CASSGLADTGELFF.